This T cell receptor (beta chain) is drawn from a study of Ad26.COV2.S vaccination and SARS-CoV-2 variants. This CDR3 contains 21 residues. Germline assignment: CDR1 LGHDT and CDR2 YNNKEL (reference sequence). After removal of 0 bases from V and 4 bases from J, the junction contained 24 bases not matched to a gene. Sequencing was performed with immunoSEQ multiplex PCR; in TCRdb, only in-frame clones are kept and a portion is missing. Here the sample spans 400,000 to 500,000 clones, approximately 90% being singletons. Specified treatment: roughly 19 received Ad26.COV2.S at low or high dose, single or two shots; about 5 received placebo; per-sample allocation not given. The investigators took samples on day 63 after the first vaccine or placebo injection. Vaccine was an Ad26 vector expressing Wuhan-strain SARS-CoV-2 spike.

This receptor was obtained from a person between 18 and 65 years old who received the Ad26.COV2.S COVID-19 vaccine or a placebo. The starting material was peripheral blood, obtained in a trial of Ad26.COV2.S vaccine versus placebo. The chain carries TRBV3-1 (or the pseudogene TRBV3-2) and TRBJ2-7; 7 bases line up with TRBD1. CDR3 sequence reads: CASSQDDGAGGFPRPNYEQYF. The CDR3, as DNA: TGTGCCAGCAGCCAAGATGATGGGGCAGGGGGTTTCCCGAGGCCTAATTACGAGCAGTACTTC.